The 6 T cell receptor beta chains below come from one sample, sequenced in a study of T cells in Graves' hyperthyroidism and ophthalmopathy. Template material for amplifying TCR beta CDR3 regions consisted of RNA transcripts. The study used the HTBI primer set for a first-round RT-PCR of the TCR CDR3. TCRdb used MiXCR to reprocess the multiplex PCR reads, holding one entry per CDR3 protein. The table has roughly 400,000 distinct CDR3 sequences, roughly an eighth seen once; the top ten hold around 30%. Sequenced input: blood. The receptors shown here come from a man over 45 with Graves' ophthalmopathy.

The table lists this clonotype with many counts. The V call is TRBV4-1, the J call TRBJ2-7; D call uncertain. The CDR3 is made up of 15 amino acids. V lost 3 bases and J lost 0, with 12 bases in between. Germline CDR1 MGHRA, CDR2 YSYEKL. CDR3 nucleotide sequence: TGCGCCAGCAGCCAGGTTGCTCCTAGCTCCTACGAGCAGTACTTC. Amino acids: CASSQVAPSSYEQYF.

This clonotype has ten or more counts. The rearrangement uses TRBV2 and TRBJ1-1, with a possible D match to TRBD1 (5 bases). Germline V CDR1 and CDR2: SNHLY, FYNNEI. The CDR3 is made up of 13 amino acids. Trimming took 0 bases from V and 7 from J, leaving 9 bases between them. Written as DNA, the CDR3 is TGTGCCAGCAGTGAAGCAGGGGAGGTTGAAGCTTTCTTT. Translation gives CASSEAGEVEAFF.

This clonotype came up a few times. The rearrangement uses TRBV30 and TRBJ2-1; 12 bases fit TRBD2. This CDR3 comprises 13 residues. V lost 3 bases, J lost 8 bases, and 2 bases stayed unmatched. Germline V gene sequence: CDR1 GTSNPN, CDR2 SVGIG (reference sequence). CDR3 region: CAWRLAGGYEQFF. The CDR3, as DNA: TGTGCCTGGAGACTAGCGGGAGGTTATGAGCAGTTCTTC.

The sample holds many counts of this clonotype. This rearrangement joins TRBV7-8 to TRBJ2-3; D is perhaps TRBD2 (6 bases). Between the trimmed V and J ends, which lost 5 bases and 1 base, there was a span of 13 bases. Per germline, CDR1 SGHVS and CDR2 FQNEAQ. The CDR3 totals 15 residues. The CDR3 sequence is CASSLRLVGTDTQYF. CDR3 DNA sequence: TGTGCCAGCAGCCTTAGACTAGTAGGCACAGATACGCAGTATTTT.

This clonotype turned up a few times. The V and J genes are TRBV9 and TRBJ1-1, with D unclear. Per germline, CDR1 SGDLS and CDR2 YYNGEE. CDR3 length: 13 amino acids. The V gene lost 4 bases and the J gene lost 3 bases, with 10 bases spanning the gap. The CDR3 region has the DNA TGTGCCAGCAGCCCCGAGAGTTACACTGAAGCTTTCTTT. It specifies CASSPESYTEAFF.

This clonotype was detected ten times or more. Written as DNA, the CDR3 is TGTGCCAGCAGCCAATTTTCGAGGACAGGGGGTAATGTTGAGCAGTTCTTC. It encodes CASSQFSRTGGNVEQFF. This chain joins TRBV16 and TRBJ2-1; 10 bases are a match to TRBD1. The CDR3 has 17 amino acids. The V gene end was trimmed by 1 base and the J gene end by 9 bases; junction bases not matched to a gene: 12. Germline CDR1 KGHSY, CDR2 FQNENV.